Following are 22 T cell receptor beta chains from one sample sequenced in a study of post-analysis software for immune sequencing data. The study's findings and limits: Five or six TRBV segments, TRBV5-6, TRBV5-1 and TRBV20-1 among them, were found more frequent in patients than controls.

The TCR beta cDNA libraries contained unique molecular identifiers. MiXCR, applied by TCRdb to the PCR reads, yields one record per CDR3 protein. The sample includes 600,000 to 750,000 distinct CDR3 sequences, around 64% of them seen just once. These receptors have no known antigen. Sequencing was carried out using blood. These receptors were obtained from a girl aged 2-10 years with multiple sclerosis.

This clonotype was detected only once. This chain connects TRBV4-3 to TRBJ2-6; 7 bases map to TRBD1. The CDR3 is made up of 22 amino acids. Germline CDR1 and CDR2: LGHNA and YSLEER. J lost 0 bases, V lost 0 bases, and 17 bases had no gene match. CDR3 DNA: TGCGCCAGCAGCCAAGATAAGGGGGCGAGGGGTCGGATGAGCTCTGGGGCCAACGTCCTGACTTTC. Translation: CASSQDKGARGRMSSGANVLTF.

This clonotype showed up just a few times. The rearrangement joins TRBV7-9 to TRBJ2-3; 9 nucleotides match TRBD2. The trim removed 3 bases at V and 1 base at J, leaving 2 bases unmatched. Germline-derived CDR1 and CDR2 are SEHNR and FQNEAQ (reference sequence). This CDR3 is built from 15 residues. The DNA for the CDR3 is TGTGCCAGCAGCTTTGAGCGGGGGGGCACAGATACGCAGTATTTT. As protein: CASSFERGGTDTQYF. Variable domain in full (rest from reference TRBV7-9 and TRBJ2-3): DTGVSQNPRHKITKRGQNVTFRCDPISEHNRLYWYRQTLGQGPEFLTYFQNEAQLEKSRLLSDRFSAERPKGSFSTLEIQRTEQGDSAMYLCASSFERGGTDTQYFGPGTRLTVL.

The chain is built from TRBV9 and TRBJ2-2; possibly TRBD2 for D (6 bases). In germline, CDR1 is SGDLS, CDR2 YYNGEE. There are 16 residues in the CDR3. With 0 bases removed from V and 5 bases from J, the gap between germline ends came to 14 bases. The CDR3 nucleotides read TGTGCCAGCAGCGTAGCCCCCGGGAGTCGGACCGGGGAGCTGTTTTTT. Protein sequence: CASSVAPGSRTGELFF.

This sequence joins TRBV7-2 and TRBJ1-5; D remains ambiguous. The CDR3 runs 14 residues. Germline CDR1 is SGHTA and CDR2 is FQGNSA. Deletions cut 4 bases from V and 2 bases from J, with 9 bases between. In DNA form, the CDR3 reads TGTGCCAGCAGCTCCAATGGGGGCAATCAGCCCCAGCATTTT. Protein sequence: CASSSNGGNQPQHF.

The rearrangement links TRBV6-6 to TRBJ2-3; either TRBD1 or TRBD2 may supply D (5 bases each). Looked up from germline, CDR1 is MNHNY and CDR2 is SVGAGI (reference sequence). The V end was cut by 9 bases, the J end by 3 bases, with 19 bases between. The length of the CDR3 is 15 residues. Here the CDR3 reads CASCSGRRETDTQYF. The DNA of the CDR3 is TGTGCCAGTTGTTCGGGACGCCGCGAGACAGATACGCAGTATTTT.

The chain recombines TRBV20-1 with TRBJ1-2; D is unclear. The germline V and J ends were trimmed by 6 bases and 3 bases, with 17 bases remaining between them. Germline CDR1 and CDR2: DFQATT and SNEGSKA (reference sequence). CDR3 length equals 14 residues. For the CDR3, the DNA is TGCAGTGCCCAACACGCAGCGATTGACTATGGCTACACCTTC. It encodes CSAQHAAIDYGYTF.

This clonotype has just one count. The chain joins TRBV5-1 to TRBJ2-7; 9 nucleotides align to TRBD1. V lost 6 bases, J lost 6 bases, and 28 bases stayed unmatched. This CDR3 comprises 20 residues. The germline V gene encodes CDR1 SGHRS and CDR2 YFSETQ. The CDR3 coding sequence is TGCGCCAGCATTTTCCCCGACGCGGAGTTTCGGGACAGGGTTGCTCTCGAGCAGTACTTC. It specifies CASIFPDAEFRDRVALEQYF.

This clonotype was observed a few times. The chain joins TRBV20-1 to TRBJ2-1; 9 bases fit TRBD1. This CDR3 has 14 residues. Germline V gene sequence: CDR1 DFQATT, CDR2 SNEGSKA (reference sequence). The junction had 5 bases not matched to a gene; V was cut back by 5 bases and J by 3 bases. The chain's CDR3 is CSASRTGVYNEQFF. DNA of the CDR3: TGCAGTGCTTCCCGGACAGGGGTCTACAATGAGCAGTTCTTC.

This clonotype has just a few counts. The V and J genes are TRBV4-1 and TRBJ2-3, with 9 bases identical to TRBD1. The CDR3 totals 17 residues. Germline V gene sequence: CDR1 MGHRA, CDR2 YSYEKL. Unmatched junction bases numbered 8, after V lost 1 base and J lost 3 bases. CDR3 sequence: CASSQGKQGATTDTQYF. CDR3 nucleotides: TGCGCCAGCAGCCAAGGAAAACAGGGGGCGACGACAGATACGCAGTATTTT.

V is TRBV10-2 and J is TRBJ2-7; 9 nucleotides line up with TRBD1. This CDR3 has 14 amino acids. The J segment lost 7 bases and the V segment lost 4 bases, leaving 8 bases of the junction unmatched. CDR1 and CDR2 from the germline V gene are WSHSY and SAAADI. DNA for the CDR3: TGCGCCAGCAGTGTCCCACAGGGGGCCGGGGAGCAGTACTTC. It is translated as CASSVPQGAGEQYF.

V is TRBV6-2 or TRBV6-3 and J is TRBJ2-1; 7 nucleotides match TRBD1. Germline assignment: CDR1 MNHEY and CDR2 SVGEGT. V lost 6 bases to trimming and J lost 6 bases; unmatched junction nucleotides: 8. The CDR3 is 14 amino acids. The CDR3 nucleotides are TGTGCCAGCAGCCTAAACACAGGGGCCAATGAGCAGTTCTTC. It encodes CASSLNTGANEQFF.

This chain joins TRBV20-1 and TRBJ2-5; TRBD2 matches 11 bases. V dropped 3 bases and J dropped 5; count of bases not matched to a gene: 8. The CDR3 consists of 15 residues. CDR1 and CDR2 from the germline V gene are DFQATT and SNEGSKA (reference sequence). The CDR3 DNA sequence: TGCAGTGCTAGTGAAGTAGCGGGAGGGAGGGAGACCCAGTACTTC. This codes for CSASEVAGGRETQYF.

This chain links TRBV5-1 with TRBJ2-1; 10 nucleotides agree with TRBD2. CDR1 and CDR2 (germline): SGHRS, YFSETQ. J was trimmed by 7 bases and V by 4 bases; bases with no gene match: 8. This CDR3 comprises 15 residues. CDR3 sequence (DNA): TGCGCCAGCAGCGATTCCACTAGCGGGGCTAATGAGCAGTTCTTC. It specifies CASSDSTSGANEQFF.

This clonotype was counted a single time. The J gene is TRBJ1-1, the V gene TRBV29-1; 7 positions agree with TRBD1. The CDR3 is made up of 13 amino acids. CDR1 SQVTM and CDR2 ANQGSEA come from the germline V gene. V shed 6 bases, J shed 1 base, and the junction held 5 bases outside the gene matches. CDR3 sequence: CSVTGEANTEAFF. For the CDR3, the DNA is TGCAGCGTAACAGGGGAGGCGAACACTGAAGCTTTCTTT.

This clonotype was picked up a small number of times. The chain recombines TRBV4-1 with TRBJ2-7; TRBD1 matches at 7 bases. There are 18 residues in the CDR3. V gave up 0 bases and J gave up 0 bases; unmatched junction bases: 11. The germline gives CDR1 MGHRA, CDR2 YSYEKL. For the CDR3, the DNA is TGCGCCAGCAGCCAAGAAGGTACAGGGGCCCTTAGCTCCTACGAGCAGTACTTC. This codes for CASSQEGTGALSSYEQYF.

The gene calls are TRBV14 and TRBJ2-5, with TRBD2 matching 7 bases. The CDR3 consists of 15 residues. CDR1 and CDR2 from the germline V gene are SGHDN and FVKESK. Trimming removed 4 bases from V and 0 bases from J; junction bases left unmatched: 5. This chain's CDR3 is CASSRTSLNQETQYF. Written as DNA, the CDR3 is TGTGCCAGCAGCCGGACTAGTTTAAACCAAGAGACCCAGTACTTC.

V is TRBV25-1 and J is TRBJ1-1; 8 nucleotides agree with TRBD1. This CDR3 contains 14 residues. The V segment lost 3 bases and the J segment 5 bases; nucleotides outside the gene matches: 5. Germline CDR1 reads MGHDK; CDR2 reads SYGVNS. The chain's CDR3 is CASSETHRGTEAFF. CDR3 DNA: TGTGCCAGCAGTGAGACTCACAGGGGGACTGAAGCTTTCTTT.

V and J are TRBV20-1 and TRBJ2-3, with 9 bases that match TRBD2. V gave up 2 bases and J gave up 0 bases; unmatched junction bases: 9. CDR1 is DFQATT and CDR2 is SNEGSKA in the germline V gene (reference sequence). The CDR3 runs to 17 residues. The CDR3 loop reads CSARPLAGTSSTDTQYF. CDR3 nucleotide sequence: TGCAGTGCTAGACCCCTAGCGGGGACCTCTAGCACAGATACGCAGTATTTT.

This rearrangement joins TRBV20-1 to TRBJ2-3; TRBD2 matches at 11 bases. The CDR3 is made up of 17 amino acids. The germline V gene has CDR1 DFQATT and CDR2 SNEGSKA (reference sequence). V lost 2 bases and J lost 2; bases outside the gene matches: 9. CDR3 region: CSARLKTSGKFTDTQYF. The CDR3 coding sequence is TGCAGTGCTAGACTAAAGACTAGCGGGAAATTCACAGATACGCAGTATTTT.

The CDR3 region is CSAYISGGVYNEQFF. CDR3 in DNA: TGCAGTGCTTATATCAGCGGGGGGGTCTACAATGAGCAGTTCTTC. The V and J genes are TRBV20-1 and TRBJ2-1; 10 bases align to TRBD2. V dropped 5 bases and J dropped 3; count of bases not matched to a gene: 7. CDR3 length equals 15 residues. Germline V gene lookup returns CDR1 DFQATT and CDR2 SNEGSKA (reference sequence).

The chain is built from TRBV5-1 and TRBJ1-2, with 12 bases that match TRBD1. The CDR3 loop spans 18 amino acids. The germline gives CDR1 SGHRS, CDR2 YFSETQ. V gave up 0 bases and J gave up 4 bases; unmatched junction bases: 10. The DNA for the CDR3 is TGCGCCAGCAGCTTGGCCTTCCCGGGACAGGGGGCCGGCTATGGCTACACCTTC. It is translated as CASSLAFPGQGAGYGYTF.

The chain has TRBV28 and TRBJ1-4, with a weak D call TRBD1 (5 bases). Germline-derived CDR1 and CDR2 are MDHEN and SYDVKM. The V gene lost 5 bases and the J gene lost 8 bases, with 12 bases spanning the gap. The CDR3 is 13 amino acids. CDR3 residues: CASSGTGPEKLFF. CDR3 coding DNA: TGTGCCAGCAGTGGGACGGGGCCCGAAAAACTGTTTTTT.